This T cell receptor beta chain was sequenced for a study of cytomegalovirus exposure and HLA in healthy donors. General study findings and limits: There were some public TCRs occurring in many donors, but most TCR sequences were rare.

A remark on this clone: What it recognizes is unknown.

The germline CDR1 and CDR2 sequences are MNHNY and SVGAGI (reference sequence). Deletions cut 0 bases from V and 6 bases from J, with 11 bases between. The CDR3 has 14 residues. Data came from immunoSEQ multiplex PCR; TCRdb stores just in-frame clones and leaves some out. Among fewer than 95,000 clones, less than 90% were seen once, and the ten largest hold around an eighth. Specimen: PBMCs. The V and J genes are TRBV6-6 and TRBJ2-5; perhaps TRBD1 as D (5 bases). The sequence was obtained from a woman under 30 in good health and CMV-seropositive. CDR3 in DNA: TGTGCCAGCAGTTACTCACAAGGGGATCAGACCCAGTACTTC. Translated: CASSYSQGDQTQYF.